These T cell receptor beta chains were read from a single sample in a study of human T cells and chemical hapten exposure. TCRdb processed the RACE reads anew with MiXCR; each CDR3 protein has one entry. This sample has approximately 77,000 distinct CDR3 sequences, with approximately 8% found just once. The sample in question was whole blood, obtained in connection with sensitization to the hapten diphenylcyclopropenone (DPC). Receptors were obtained from a woman in her thirties with alopecia areata. Some clones in this sample may be carry-over from other donors' samples. The CDR3 runs from the conserved cysteine through the conserved F or W. The D gene is left open where the match is weak. Only part of the rows carry a size: once, few, many, or a class if the clone is expanded.

>few|TRBV11-2|TRBJ1-1|NA
TGTGCCAGCAGCCCGACTCCACTAGTGGAGAACACTGAAGCTTTCTTT
CASSPTPLVENTEAFF
>few|TRBV11-2|TRBJ1-1|TRBD1
TGTGCCAGCAGCTTAGCCCCCCGGGACAGGGTGTTTTCGAGTGGTAGGAGGACTGAAGCTTTCTTT
CASSLAPRDRVFSSGRRTEAFF
>NA|TRBV7-3|TRBJ1-1|NA
TGTGCCAGCAGCTTCTGGGTCTTGCGTAATGGAAACACTGAAGCTTTCTTT
CASSFWVLRNGNTEAFF
>many|TRBV7-2|TRBJ2-4|NA
TGTGCCAGCAGCTTATCTCGAGAGAACATTCAGTACTTC
CASSLSRENIQYF
>few|TRBV12-3/TRBV12-4|TRBJ1-1|NA
TGTGCCAGCAGTTCCCCAGGACAAGTCTTAATGAACACTGAAGCTTTCTTT
CASSSPGQVLMNTEAFF
>many|TRBV19|TRBJ1-5|NA
TGTGCCAGTAATTACCAGGGTCAGCCCCAGCATTTT
CASNYQGQPQHF
>many|TRBV20-1|TRBJ1-1|NA
TGCAGTGCTAGTCCGGGGACATCGAACACTGAAGCTTTCTTT
CSASPGTSNTEAFF
>few|TRBV29-1|TRBJ2-7|TRBD1
TGCAGCGTTGACCGGACAGGGGGGGACCACGAGCAGTACTTC
CSVDRTGGDHEQYF
>many|TRBV2|TRBJ1-5|NA
TGTGCCAGCAGTGTGCCATATCTTCAGCCCCAGCATTTT
CASSVPYLQPQHF
>few|TRBV12-3/TRBV12-4|TRBJ1-2|TRBD1
TGTGCCAGCAGTCTGTCAACAGGGGGCAGTCACTATGGCTACACCTTC
CASSLSTGGSHYGYTF
>many|TRBV2|TRBJ2-7|TRBD1
TGTGCCAGCGTGAGGGACAGGTTCCTCTCCTACGAGCAGTACTTC
CASVRDRFLSYEQYF
>NA|TRBV7-2|TRBJ1-2|TRBD1
TGTGCCAGCAGCCGAGACCTAGGGGGCGCGGACTATGGCTACACCTTC
CASSRDLGGADYGYTF
>NA|TRBV5-1|TRBJ2-7|NA
TGCGCCAGCAGGAGAGGGGCGACGGACTACGAGCAGTACTTC
CASRRGATDYEQYF
>many|TRBV6-5|TRBJ2-1|TRBD2
TGTGCCAGCAGTTTTGGGGCGGGGGGATCGAATGAGCAGTTCTTC
CASSFGAGGSNEQFF
>many|TRBV20-1|TRBJ2-5|NA
TGCAGTGCTAGAGGCCCGGGGGCGGAGGAGACCCAGTACTTC
CSARGPGAEETQYF
>few|TRBV19|TRBJ1-1|NA
TGTGCCAGTATAAGGAGCTCCTACTGGAACACTGAAGCTTTCTTT
CASIRSSYWNTEAFF
>many|TRBV29-1|TRBJ2-7|TRBD2
TGCAGCGCCATAGCGGGGATCTCCTACGAGCAGTACTTC
CSAIAGISYEQYF
>many|TRBV27|TRBJ2-2|NA
TGTGCCAGCAGTTCCGGTTTTAAGAGCACCGGGGAGCTGTTTTTT
CASSSGFKSTGELFF
>NA|TRBV5-5|TRBJ2-7|NA
TGTGCCAGCAGCTTGCTCCGGCGACCGGTCTACTTCGAGCAGTACTTC
CASSLLRRPVYFEQYF
>many|TRBV18|TRBJ2-3|NA
TGTGCCAGCTCACCACGTGGACACGGCACAGATACGCAGTATTTT
CASSPRGHGTDTQYF
>many|TRBV7-9|TRBJ1-3|NA
TGTGCCAGCAGCTATTACAGCAAAGAGGGAAACACCATATATTTT
CASSYYSKEGNTIYF
>many|TRBV18|TRBJ2-4|NA
TGTGCCAGCTCACCAATAGACAGACTTCTAGCCAAAAACATTCAGTACTTC
CASSPIDRLLAKNIQYF
>NA|TRBV20-1|TRBJ2-3|TRBD2
TGCAGTGCACAGACTAGCGGAACAGATACGCAGTATTTT
CSAQTSGTDTQYF
>many|TRBV20-1|TRBJ2-5|TRBD2
TGCAGTGCTAGTTGGGGGGGCCAAGAGACCCAGTACTTC
CSASWGGQETQYF
>many|TRBV27|TRBJ2-7|NA
TGTGCCAGCAGTTTATCGGGGAAAGGAGGATACGAGCAGTACTTC
CASSLSGKGGYEQYF
>NA|TRBV12-3/TRBV12-4|TRBJ1-2|NA
TGTGCCAGCAGTTTAGGCTTGGACTCATATGGCTACACCTTC
CASSLGLDSYGYTF